This TCR beta chain comes out of a study of PD-L1 blockade in urothelial cancer. As for the study in general: Patients, treated from about 2014 onward, received atezolizumab 1,200 mg intravenously every 3 weeks. Analyzed time points were 3 weeks (second dose) and 6 weeks after therapy began.

Indicated time point: pretreatment peripheral blood. The CDR3 covers 15 residues. Deletions cut 3 bases from V and 1 base from J, with 10 bases between. CDR1 SEHNR and CDR2 FQNEAQ come from the germline V gene (reference sequence). The assay was immunoSEQ multiplex PCR, and TCRdb's table has in-frame clones only and misses some. The sample contains tens of thousands of clones, 65% to 85% of which appear only once. Here the sequenced sample was PBMCs, taken around atezolizumab (anti-PD-L1) treatment. V gene TRBV7-9 combines with J gene TRBJ2-1; possible D gene TRBD1, 5 bases. This TCR came from a man aged 55 to 69 with urothelial cancer. The CDR3: CASSFGQGSYNEQFF. The CDR3 bases are TGTGCCAGCAGCTTCGGCCAGGGTTCCTACAATGAGCAGTTCTTC.